The entry that follows covers one T cell receptor (beta chain) sequence. The identical CDR3 is also encoded by other nucleotide sequences in the sample. The data derive from a study of shared clonotypes between healthy human individuals. Study-wide context: The donor group consisted of two women and three men, aged 18 to 49.

The CD8 memory fraction combined CD45RO+ cells with TemRA cells (CCR7-negative CD45RA+). The CDR3 totals 14 residues. The germline V gene encodes CDR1 MNHEY and CDR2 SVGAGI. The ends lost 6 bases at V and 2 bases at J; junction bases unmatched: 5. TCRdb keeps only in-frame clones here, not all; method: immunoSEQ multiplex PCR. The table includes some 320,000 clones, 80% to 90% detected once. V is TRBV6-5 and J is TRBJ2-3, with 7 bases lining up with TRBD2. The clonotype comes from a young man in good health. The specimen was memory CD8+ T cells sorted from blood. The subset is: CD45RO+ cells pooled with CCR7-negative TemRA cells. As DNA, the CDR3 is TGTGCCAGCAGCCTTGCGGGAGTCACAGATACGCAGTATTTT. It codes for CASSLAGVTDTQYF.